The entry that follows covers one TCR beta chain sequence. Its antigen is not known. The CDR3 length is 15 residues. V lost 5 bases to trimming and J lost 3 bases, with 17 bases between them. CDR1 and CDR2 from the germline V gene are SNHLY and FYNNEI. This record belongs to a study of blood T cells in healthy people across ages. Whole-study results and caveats: Older individuals had lower TCR beta diversity per million T cells (the decline was roughly linear).

Together with a sample-barcoded 5' primer, a J-beta primer mix was included in a second PCR lasting about 7 to 11 cycles. A template-switch adaptor containing 12 random nucleotides labeled each cDNA molecule. TCRdb independently ran MiXCR on the 5' RACE reads; one entry per CDR3 protein. This table holds about 620,000 distinct CDR3 sequences, roughly half found once. Source material: blood. The chain couples TRBV2 to TRBJ2-7; D may be TRBD2 (5 bases). The receptor was derived from a woman aged 80 or over in good health. DNA for the CDR3: TGTGCCAGCAGTCTCCGGTCGGGGTCTGGCTACGAGCAGTACTTC. This encodes CASSLRSGSGYEQYF.